This is a list of T cell receptor beta chains from one sample in a study of T cells in Graves' hyperthyroidism and ophthalmopathy. TCRdb fed the multiplex PCR reads into MiXCR, producing one record per CDR3 protein. The top ten hold approximately 30% of the sample, which has hundreds of thousands of distinct CDR3 sequences, less than 30% seen once. Sequencing was carried out using blood. All receptors come from a man aged 35 to 55 with Graves' hyperthyroidism that later progressed to Graves' ophthalmopathy. Both conserved end residues are part of each CDR3. D genes are given only for firm matches. Only part of the rows carry a size: once, few, many, or a class if the clone is expanded.

V gene: TRBV6-5; J gene: TRBJ2-5; D gene: -; CDR3 length: 17; clone size: -; CDR3 DNA: TGTGCCAGCAGCATCTCGACTAGACTGAGATCATGGGAGACCCAGTACTTC; CDR3 protein: CASSISTRLRSWETQYF
V gene: TRBV19; J gene: TRBJ2-6; D gene: -; CDR3 length: 15; clone size: many; CDR3 DNA: TGTGCCAGTAGTATCTCCGGGGCTGGGGCCAACGTCCTGACTTTC; CDR3 protein: CASSISGAGANVLTF
V gene: TRBV20-1; J gene: TRBJ2-7; D gene: -; CDR3 length: 14; clone size: many; CDR3 DNA: TGCAGTGCTGCCCGGACTACCCGCCCCTACGAGCAGTACTTC; CDR3 protein: CSAARTTRPYEQYF
V gene: TRBV24-1; J gene: TRBJ1-1; D gene: -; CDR3 length: 13; clone size: -; CDR3 DNA: TGTGCCACCAGTGAACTGGACGGGGATGAAGCTTTCTTT; CDR3 protein: CATSELDGDEAFF
V gene: TRBV12-3/TRBV12-4; J gene: TRBJ1-2; D gene: -; CDR3 length: 15; clone size: few; CDR3 DNA: TGTGCCAGCAGCAACGGTCATCGGGGCTTAGATGGCTACACCTTC; CDR3 protein: CASSNGHRGLDGYTF
V gene: TRBV7-8; J gene: TRBJ1-1; D gene: -; CDR3 length: 15; clone size: -; CDR3 DNA: TGTGCCAGCAGCACCCGACAGCCATCGAACACTGAAGCTTTCTTT; CDR3 protein: CASSTRQPSNTEAFF
V gene: TRBV6-1; J gene: TRBJ2-7; D gene: TRBD2; CDR3 length: 14; clone size: -; CDR3 DNA: TGTGCCAGCAGGGCGAGCGGGAGAAGGAACGAGCAGTACTTC; CDR3 protein: CASRASGRRNEQYF
V gene: TRBV20-1; J gene: TRBJ2-7; D gene: -; CDR3 length: 14; clone size: -; CDR3 DNA: TGCAGTGCTAGCAGCGACTTCCCTCCCTACGAGCAGTACTTC; CDR3 protein: CSASSDFPPYEQYF
V gene: TRBV18; J gene: TRBJ2-7; D gene: -; CDR3 length: 15; clone size: many; CDR3 DNA: TGTGCCAGCTCACCAGTTCGCCAGTCAGCCTACGAGCAGTACTTC; CDR3 protein: CASSPVRQSAYEQYF
V gene: TRBV6-1; J gene: TRBJ2-5; D gene: -; CDR3 length: 15; clone size: many; CDR3 DNA: TGTGCCAGCAGTGAACAACCACGAACCAAAGAGACCCAGTACTTC; CDR3 protein: CASSEQPRTKETQYF
V gene: TRBV5-1; J gene: TRBJ2-2; D gene: TRBD2; CDR3 length: 14; clone size: many; CDR3 DNA: TGCGCCAGCAGGGGGCTAGCGGTCACCGGGGAGCTGTTTTTT; CDR3 protein: CASRGLAVTGELFF
V gene: TRBV11-1; J gene: TRBJ1-5; D gene: -; CDR3 length: 16; clone size: few; CDR3 DNA: TGTGCCAGCAGCTTATCCCCAGGGACAAGCAATCAGCCCCAGCATTTT; CDR3 protein: CASSLSPGTSNQPQHF
V gene: TRBV6-2/TRBV6-3; J gene: TRBJ2-5; D gene: -; CDR3 length: 15; clone size: once; CDR3 DNA: TGTGCCAGCAAACCCAATCGGGGGTACCAAGAGACCCAGTACTTC; CDR3 protein: CASKPNRGYQETQYF
V gene: TRBV20-1; J gene: TRBJ1-3; D gene: -; CDR3 length: 13; clone size: many; CDR3 DNA: TGCAGTGCTAGAGGGGGATCTGGAAACACCATATATTTT; CDR3 protein: CSARGGSGNTIYF
V gene: TRBV3-1; J gene: TRBJ2-5; D gene: TRBD1; CDR3 length: 18; clone size: many; CDR3 DNA: TGTGCCAGCAGCCACCTAACCAACATCCGGGCAGGGGGAGAGACCCAGTACTTC; CDR3 protein: CASSHLTNIRAGGETQYF
V gene: TRBV20-1; J gene: TRBJ2-5; D gene: TRBD1; CDR3 length: 13; clone size: once; CDR3 DNA: TGCAGTGCTGGGACAGGGGCTCTAGTGACCCAGTACTTC; CDR3 protein: CSAGTGALVTQYF
V gene: TRBV19; J gene: TRBJ2-2; D gene: -; CDR3 length: 16; clone size: -; CDR3 DNA: TGTGCCAGTACCAAGGGCTGGGTTTCGAACACCGGGGAGCTGTTTTTT; CDR3 protein: CASTKGWVSNTGELFF
V gene: TRBV14; J gene: TRBJ1-1; D gene: -; CDR3 length: 15; clone size: many; CDR3 DNA: TGTGCCAGCAGCCAAGTTCGATGGGGTAACACTGAAGCTTTCTTT; CDR3 protein: CASSQVRWGNTEAFF
V gene: TRBV12-3/TRBV12-4; J gene: TRBJ1-5; D gene: -; CDR3 length: 13; clone size: many; CDR3 DNA: TGTGCCAGCAGTTTAACCCGCAATCAGCCCCAGCATTTT; CDR3 protein: CASSLTRNQPQHF
V gene: TRBV13; J gene: TRBJ1-1; D gene: -; CDR3 length: 15; clone size: many; CDR3 DNA: TGTGCCAGCAGCCTAGGGACCGCCTTTTACACTGAAGCTTTCTTT; CDR3 protein: CASSLGTAFYTEAFF
V gene: TRBV12-3/TRBV12-4; J gene: TRBJ1-2; D gene: -; CDR3 length: 12; clone size: many; CDR3 DNA: TGTGCCAGCAGTTTCGACCTCGATGGCTACACCTTC; CDR3 protein: CASSFDLDGYTF
V gene: TRBV24-1; J gene: TRBJ1-1; D gene: -; CDR3 length: 13; clone size: once; CDR3 DNA: TGTGCCACCAGTGCCGTGGATGCCACTGAAGCTTTCTTT; CDR3 protein: CATSAVDATEAFF
V gene: TRBV29-1; J gene: TRBJ2-5; D gene: TRBD1; CDR3 length: 13; clone size: many; CDR3 DNA: TGCAGCGGAACCCGGGACAGCGGCGGGACCCAGTACTTC; CDR3 protein: CSGTRDSGGTQYF
V gene: TRBV19; J gene: TRBJ1-1; D gene: -; CDR3 length: 13; clone size: many; CDR3 DNA: TGTGCCAGTAGTCACAGGCGGAGCGCTGAAGCTTTCTTT; CDR3 protein: CASSHRRSAEAFF
V gene: TRBV6-1; J gene: TRBJ1-1; D gene: -; CDR3 length: 13; clone size: -; CDR3 DNA: TGTGCCAGCAGCCGTTACAGGAACACTGAAGCTTTCTTT; CDR3 protein: CASSRYRNTEAFF
V gene: TRBV12-3/TRBV12-4; J gene: TRBJ1-2; D gene: -; CDR3 length: 14; clone size: many; CDR3 DNA: TGTGCCAGCAGTTTCGGCGGGTTTAACTATGGCTACACCTTC; CDR3 protein: CASSFGGFNYGYTF
V gene: TRBV20-1; J gene: TRBJ2-5; D gene: TRBD2; CDR3 length: 11; clone size: many; CDR3 DNA: TGCAGTGCTAGATGGGAGGGGACCCAGTACTTC; CDR3 protein: CSARWEGTQYF
V gene: TRBV11-2; J gene: TRBJ1-1; D gene: -; CDR3 length: 14; clone size: many; CDR3 DNA: TGTGCCAGCAGCTTAGAGGGGCGCGGCACTGAAGCTTTCTTT; CDR3 protein: CASSLEGRGTEAFF
V gene: TRBV6-1; J gene: TRBJ2-7; D gene: -; CDR3 length: 17; clone size: many; CDR3 DNA: TGTGCCAGCAGTGAAGCGGCGGGGCTTCGACGGGCGGCCGAGCAGTACTTC; CDR3 protein: CASSEAAGLRRAAEQYF
V gene: TRBV6-2/TRBV6-3; J gene: TRBJ2-7; D gene: TRBD1; CDR3 length: 15; clone size: -; CDR3 DNA: TGTGCCAGCAGTACGCCGGGACAGGGGGCGCGCGAGCAGTACTTC; CDR3 protein: CASSTPGQGAREQYF
V gene: TRBV12-3/TRBV12-4; J gene: TRBJ2-7; D gene: -; CDR3 length: 13; clone size: many; CDR3 DNA: TGTGCCAGCAGCCGCCCGCCTCGCGGCGAGCAGTACTTC; CDR3 protein: CASSRPPRGEQYF
V gene: TRBV6-1; J gene: TRBJ1-2; D gene: TRBD1; CDR3 length: 16; clone size: many; CDR3 DNA: TGTGCCAGCAGTGTAGACGGGACAGAGCCTAACTATGGCTACACCTTC; CDR3 protein: CASSVDGTEPNYGYTF
V gene: TRBV20-1; J gene: TRBJ1-5; D gene: -; CDR3 length: 12; clone size: many; CDR3 DNA: TGCAGTGCCAAAGACAGCAATCAGCCCCAGCATTTT; CDR3 protein: CSAKDSNQPQHF